This entry concerns a single T cell receptor beta chain. Its antigen remains unknown. The data were obtained in a study of cytomegalovirus exposure and HLA in healthy donors. Study outcomes and limitations: Earlier analysis yielded a pattern in which most TCR beta V segments were productive about 87% or about 30% of the time. Sequencing likely generated an artifact that appeared as a cluster of highly shared sequence variants.

The study ran its PCR with 60 Vbeta and 13 Jbeta primers. Only in-frame clones appear in the TCRdb table, and some are missing; sequencing was by immunoSEQ multiplex PCR. The sample contains around 160,000 clones, 65% to 70% of which appear only once. This CDR3 spans 16 amino acids. From germline, CDR1 is SEHNR and CDR2 FQNEAQ (reference sequence). The chain combines TRBV7-9 with TRBJ1-1, with D perhaps TRBD1 (6 bases). This receptor was obtained from a woman aged 18-29 years in good health and CMV-seropositive. Sequenced material: PBMCs. CDR3 residues: CSIRGGQGGVGTEAFF. As DNA, the CDR3 is TGTTCCATCCGGGGGGGGCAGGGTGGGGTAGGCACTGAAGCTTTCTTT.